This T cell receptor (beta chain) was sequenced for a study of blood T cell repertoires in COVID-19. Study details: In each case, the material was cDNA or gDNA derived from T cells, B-cell-depleted T cells, or PBMCs.

Per the original data handling: Cell counts per sample came from amplifying reference gene primers. Some clones are missing from TCRdb's copy, which holds only in-frame ones; the method was immunoSEQ multiplex PCR. V and J calls and clone size are those listed in that table; D and trimming were worked out from the DNA. The sample consists of around 230,000 clones, over 80% of them appearing once. The sequencing input was peripheral blood. The source of this sequence is a man in his forties with acute or convalescent COVID-19.

The CDR3 here is CASSEGSNQPQHF. Here the CDR3 DNA reads TGTGCCAGCAGTGAAGGCTCCAATCAGCCCCAGCATTTT. The chain links TRBV25-1 to TRBJ1-5, with D hard to call. Trimming cost V 2 bases and J 3 bases, with 5 bases left between them. The CDR3 is made up of 13 amino acids. The germline V gene encodes CDR1 MGHDK and CDR2 SYGVNS.